This T cell receptor (beta chain) was captured by sequencing in a study of molecular identifiers for immune sequencing clone quantification. For the study at large: Four of five splits of RNA from 20,000 or 100,000 naive CD8 cells were sequenced in replicates.

Per the germline V gene, CDR1 is SGHVS and CDR2 is FQNEAQ. The trim removed 6 bases at V and 11 bases at J, leaving 14 bases unmatched. The CDR3 runs 14 residues. Preparation of the bulk TCR libraries relied on previously described methods and listed TCR primers. Each CDR3 protein is one row after TCRdb ran MiXCR on the PCR reads. The data show about 100,000 distinct CDR3 sequences, about 35% seen once. Input for naive CD8 libraries was about 18,000 to 1,100,000 sorted cells; the RNA fraction used was 10%, 30% or 50%. The rearrangement joins TRBV7-8 to TRBJ2-3, with 7 bases that match TRBD2. This receptor was obtained from a human donor in good health. Some libraries in this study had Jurkat cell RNA spiked in. Sequenced: naive CD8+ T cells from blood, with Jurkat cell RNA spiked in. Subset of the sample: FACS-sorted CD8+CD4-CCR7+CD45RA+ naive T cells. CDR3 protein: CASRPGGLGRGQYF. Here the CDR3 DNA reads TGTGCCAGCAGGCCGGGTGGGTTGGGGAGGGGGCAGTATTTT. Variable domain in full (rest from reference TRBV7-8 and TRBJ2-3): GAGVSQSPRYKVAKRGQDVALRCDPISGHVSLFWYQQALGQGPEFLTYFQNEAQLDKSGLPSDRFFAERPEGSVSTLKIQRTQQEDSAVYLCASRPGGLGRGQYFGPGTRLTVL.